The 29 T cell receptor beta chains listed next were all sequenced from one sample in a study of blood T cell repertoires in COVID-19. The assay was immunoSEQ multiplex PCR, and TCRdb's table has in-frame clones only and misses some. The profile shows about 160,000 clones, around 80% of them singletons. Material: peripheral blood. The receptors were gathered from a man aged 60-69 years with acute or convalescent COVID-19.

The chain combines TRBV7-3 with TRBJ2-1, with D hard to call. V gave up 2 bases and J gave up 2 bases, with 10 bases separating them. CDR3 length: 15 amino acids. CDR1 is SGHTA, CDR2 FQGTGA, per germline. Here the CDR3 reads CASSLEQSPYNEQFF. CDR3 coding DNA: TGTGCCAGCAGCTTAGAACAGAGCCCCTACAATGAGCAGTTCTTC.

The chain joins TRBV3-1 (or the pseudogene TRBV3-2) to TRBJ1-6, with 9 bases matching TRBD1. In germline, CDR1 is LGHDT, CDR2 YNNKEL (reference sequence). The trim removed 3 bases at V and 8 bases at J, leaving 2 bases unmatched. This CDR3 is built from 14 residues. This chain's CDR3 is CASSQGTGHSPLHF. For the CDR3, the DNA is TGTGCCAGCAGCCAGGGGACAGGGCATTCACCCCTCCACTTT.

Only a few counts were recorded for this clone. The J gene is TRBJ1-5, the V gene TRBV10-3, with D tentatively TRBD1 (5 bases). This CDR3 is 13 amino acids long. Trimming pared 6 bases from V and 5 bases from J, leaving 11 bases between. Per germline, CDR1 ENHRY and CDR2 SYGVKD. Here the CDR3 DNA reads TGTGCCATCAGGGGGGAGGGGCATCAGCCCCAGCATTTT. Translation: CAIRGEGHQPQHF.

V usage is TRBV7-2 and J usage is TRBJ2-1; 9 bases map to TRBD2. Germline CDR1 is SGHTA and CDR2 is FQGNSA. After removal of 5 bases from V and 13 bases from J, the junction contained 9 bases not matched to a gene. The CDR3 covers 13 residues. CDR3 in amino acids: CASSPAGGPVQFF. The CDR3 coding sequence is TGTGCCAGCAGCCCAGCGGGGGGACCTGTTCAGTTCTTC.

The V call is TRBV2, the J call TRBJ1-2, with a tentative D call TRBD1 (5 bases). This CDR3 has 13 residues. Trimming cost V 5 bases and J 8 bases, with 15 bases left between them. CDR1 and CDR2 from the germline V gene are SNHLY and FYNNEI. This CDR3 is CASSPQVRLGYTF. CDR3 nucleotides: TGTGCCAGCAGTCCACAGGTCCGCCTAGGCTACACCTTC.

This chain connects TRBV9 to TRBJ1-2; no clear D. Trimming took 0 bases from V and 14 from J, leaving 11 bases between them. This CDR3 is built from 11 residues. The germline CDR1 and CDR2 sequences are SGDLS and YYNGEE. The CDR3: CASSVAGRPTF. The CDR3 coding sequence is TGTGCCAGCAGCGTAGCGGGAAGACCGACCTTC.

The rearrangement joins TRBV11-1 to TRBJ2-1, with D tentatively TRBD2 (5 bases). This CDR3 has 14 residues. The V and J ends lost 0 bases and 9 bases respectively, with 12 bases between them. CDR1 is SGHAT, CDR2 FQDESV, per germline (reference sequence). For the CDR3, the DNA is TGTGCCAGCAGCTTAGCGTCGGAGGCGGGTGAGCAGTTCTTC. This encodes CASSLASEAGEQFF.

This chain links TRBV2 with TRBJ1-1, with D possibly matching TRBD1 (6 bases). Trimming pared 1 base from V and 6 bases from J, leaving 12 bases between. Germline CDR1 reads SNHLY; CDR2 reads FYNNEI. The CDR3 is 14 residues long. The CDR3, as DNA: TGTGCCAGCAGTGAAGGGAGGGGGAGGGCTGAAGCTTTCTTT. Encoded protein: CASSEGRGRAEAFF.

The chain links TRBV5-6 to TRBJ2-7, with TRBD1 identical over 10 bases. With 3 bases clipped from V and 6 bases from J, the junction kept 6 bases outside the gene matches. CDR1 and CDR2 (germline): SGHDT, YYEEEE. The CDR3 contains 14 residues. CDR3 residues: CASSWGQGSAEQYF. CDR3 in DNA: TGTGCCAGCAGCTGGGGACAGGGGAGTGCCGAGCAGTACTTC.

The rearrangement links TRBV12-3 or TRBV12-4 to TRBJ1-6; unclear D gene. The ends were cut back, 6 bases at V and 6 bases at J, with 6 bases in the middle. This CDR3 spans 12 amino acids. The CDR3 here is CASRQSNSPLHF. The DNA for the CDR3 is TGTGCCAGCAGACAGTCTAATTCACCCCTCCACTTT.

This clone was seen a handful of times. The rearrangement uses TRBV4-1 and TRBJ1-1; weak D call: TRBD1 (5 bases). V was cut by 0 bases and J by 0 bases, with 14 bases left in between. Germline V CDR1 and CDR2: MGHRA, YSYEKL. The CDR3 has 17 amino acids. The CDR3 DNA sequence: TGCGCCAGCAGCCAAGACTTTCGACAGACAATGAACACTGAAGCTTTCTTT. This codes for CASSQDFRQTMNTEAFF.

This chain links TRBV30 with TRBJ1-1; 9 bases match TRBD1. The V gene end was trimmed by 1 base and the J gene end by 4 bases; junction bases not matched to a gene: 4. CDR1 is GTSNPN, CDR2 SVGIG, per germline (reference sequence). The length of the CDR3 is 14 residues. The CDR3 sequence: CAWSAWDRVTEAFF. The CDR3 DNA follows: TGTGCCTGGAGTGCCTGGGACAGGGTCACTGAAGCTTTCTTT.

This sequence joins TRBV7-8 and TRBJ1-3, with a weak D call TRBD1 (5 bases). Germline values: CDR1 SGHVS, CDR2 FQNEAQ. The CDR3 is 18 amino acids. V was pared by 5 bases and J by 0 bases, with 20 bases between. The CDR3 sequence is CASSHAGQGSFSGNTIYF. The CDR3 DNA reads as TGTGCCAGCAGCCATGCCGGGCAGGGCAGTTTCTCTGGAAACACCATATATTTT.

The chain has TRBV6-6 and TRBJ2-1, with a weak D call TRBD1 (5 bases). V was shortened by 2 bases and J by 2 bases, with 7 bases between the two germline ends. The germline V gene has CDR1 MNHNY and CDR2 SVGAGI (reference sequence). This CDR3 has 14 amino acids. The DNA for the CDR3 is TGTGCCAGCAGTTACCAGGGCCCCTACAATGAGCAGTTCTTC. This translates into CASSYQGPYNEQFF.

This chain uses TRBV6-4 with TRBJ1-6; a weak D match, TRBD1 (6 bases). Germline V CDR1 and CDR2: MRHNA, SNTAGT. The CDR3 sequence is 15 residues long. V was pared by 6 bases and J by 6 bases, with 15 bases between. CDR3 in amino acids: CASRRGKQGNSPLHF. The CDR3 coding sequence is TGTGCCAGCAGGAGGGGTAAACAGGGTAATTCACCCCTCCACTTT.

CDR3 coding DNA: TGTGCCAGCAGTGAAGGGGGCACCCGCTTGGCAGGAGAGCAGTACTTC. It specifies CASSEGGTRLAGEQYF. The rearrangement links TRBV2 to TRBJ2-7; weak D call: TRBD1 (5 bases). Trimming cost V 1 base and J 7 bases, with 20 bases left between them. The CDR3 is made up of 16 amino acids. CDR1 and CDR2 from the germline V gene are SNHLY and FYNNEI.

This clone was seen a few times. V usage is TRBV12-5 and J usage is TRBJ1-1, with a possible D match to TRBD1 (5 bases). Germline values: CDR1 LGHNT, CDR2 FRNRAP. The length of the CDR3 is 15 residues. V lost 5 bases, J lost 0 bases, and 13 bases lay in between. This CDR3 reads CASGANPTVNTEAFF. CDR3 DNA: TGTGCTAGTGGTGCGAACCCGACAGTGAACACTGAAGCTTTCTTT.

The chain combines TRBV6-2 or TRBV6-3 with TRBJ1-5, with 7 nucleotides matching TRBD1. V shed 2 bases, J shed 4 bases, and the junction held 5 bases outside the gene matches. The CDR3 length is 15 residues. Germline CDR1 and CDR2: MNHEY and SVGEGT. CDR3 region: CASSYDRERNQPQHF. CDR3 sequence (DNA): TGTGCCAGCAGTTACGACAGGGAGAGGAATCAGCCCCAGCATTTT.

The chain combines TRBV5-1 with TRBJ2-7; possible D gene TRBD2, 6 bases. The CDR3 covers 12 residues. Looked up from germline, CDR1 is SGHRS and CDR2 is YFSETQ. Trimming pared 4 bases from V and 6 bases from J, leaving 11 bases between. CDR3 loop: CASSVSSAEQYF. CDR3 in DNA: TGCGCCAGCAGCGTATCTAGCGCCGAGCAGTACTTC.

As concerns this clone: At the DNA level, this CDR3 is encoded by other sequences in the same sample as well. V and J are TRBV19 and TRBJ1-1; unclear D gene. Trimming removed 1 base from V and 5 bases from J, with 11 bases in between. The CDR3 is 14 residues long. The V gene's germline CDR1 is LNHDA and CDR2 SQIVND (reference sequence). CDR3 sequence: CASSIGGWETEAFF. CDR3 sequence (DNA): TGTGCCAGTAGTATAGGAGGCTGGGAGACTGAAGCTTTCTTT.

The genes are TRBV7-2 and TRBJ2-7; TRBD1 matches at 9 bases. Germline loops: CDR1 SGHTA, CDR2 FQGNSA. The length of the CDR3 is 15 residues. Losses at the gene ends were 2 bases for V and 2 bases for J; bases not matched to a gene: 4. CDR3 in DNA: TGTGCCAGCAGCTTATGGGGGACAGGGCCCTACGAGCAGTACTTC. It translates to CASSLWGTGPYEQYF. The variable domain in full, with the rest retrieved from reference TRBV7-2 and TRBJ2-7, is GAGVSQSPSNKVTEKGKDVELRCDPISGHTALYWYRQSLGQGLEFLIYFQGNSAPDKSGLPSDRFSAERTGGSVSTLTIQRTQQEDSAVYLCASSLWGTGPYEQYFGPGTRLTVT.

The CDR3 nucleotides read TGTGCCAGCAGCAGCCTAGCGGGGGGAGCTAATTTTCTTGATACGCAGTATTTT. Residues: CASSSLAGGANFLDTQYF. The chain links TRBV21-1 to TRBJ2-3; no DNA check was done on the table's D call, TRBD2. TRBV21-1 is noted as a pseudogene. The CDR3 has 18 amino acids.

The V call is TRBV7-9, the J call TRBJ1-2; D unresolved. V lost 1 base and J 2 bases, leaving 14 bases between the germline ends. Germline V gene sequence: CDR1 SEHNR, CDR2 FQNEAQ (reference sequence). The CDR3 totals 16 residues. CDR3 nucleotides: TGTGCCAGCAGCTTAGGGGCAGGCGACATCAACTATGGCTACACCTTC. Encoded protein: CASSLGAGDINYGYTF.

The gene calls are TRBV5-6 and TRBJ1-1; TRBD1 is a possible D gene (6 bases). The CDR3 runs to 16 residues. V lost 3 bases and J 6 bases, leaving 21 bases between the germline ends. The germline V gene has CDR1 SGHDT and CDR2 YYEEEE. The CDR3, as DNA: TGTGCCAGCAGCTGGGCCGGGACACAAAAGGGACCTGAAGCTTTCTTT. Translating it yields CASSWAGTQKGPEAFF.

V gene TRBV30 combines with J gene TRBJ2-5, with 10 positions matching TRBD1. The CDR3 consists of 12 residues. Germline-derived CDR1 and CDR2 are GTSNPN and SVGIG (reference sequence). V shed 5 bases and J 7 bases; nucleotides not matched to a gene: 4. The CDR3 spells CAWGQGDRTQYF. The CDR3 bases are TGTGCCTGGGGACAGGGGGACAGGACCCAGTACTTC. Filled out from reference TRBV30 and TRBJ2-5, the complete variable domain reads SQTIHQWPATLVQPVGSPLSLECTVEGTSNPNLYWYRQAAGRGLQLLFYSVGIGQISSEVPQNLSASRPQDRQFILSSKKLLLSDSGFYLCAWGQGDRTQYFGPGTRLLVL.

This rearrangement joins TRBV18 to TRBJ2-1, with 9 nucleotides matching TRBD1. Germline-derived CDR1 and CDR2 are KGHSH and LQKENI. Unmatched junction bases numbered 10, after V lost 3 bases and J lost 7 bases. The CDR3 extends over 16 amino acids. The CDR3 coding sequence is TGTGCCAGCTCACCCGCCACGGGACAGGGAAGGAATGAGCAGTTCTTC. This gives the protein CASSPATGQGRNEQFF.

The gene calls are TRBV19 and TRBJ1-2, with D possibly TRBD1 on 5 matching bases. The V gene's germline CDR1 is LNHDA and CDR2 SQIVND (reference sequence). The V end was cut by 7 bases, the J end by 1 base, with 10 bases between. This CDR3 spans 13 amino acids. CDR3 DNA: TGTGCCAGTACCGGGACTGTTAACTATGGCTACACCTTC. Its protein product is CASTGTVNYGYTF. The full variable domain, in which reference TRBV19 and TRBJ1-2 provide the parts outside the CDR3, is DGGITQSPKYLFRKEGQNVTLSCEQNLNHDAMYWYRQDPGQGLRLIYYSQIVNDFQKGDIAEGYSVSREKKESFPLTVTSAQKNPTAFYLCASTGTVNYGYTFGSGTRLTVV.

Ten or more counts support this clone. The CDR3: CASSPGAGGQYEQYF. DNA for the CDR3: TGTGCCAGCAGCCCGGGTGCGGGGGGCCAATACGAGCAGTACTTC. The V and J genes are TRBV6-5 and TRBJ2-7, with 8 bases matching TRBD2. The germline V gene encodes CDR1 MNHEY and CDR2 SVGAGI. The ends lost 6 bases at V and 4 bases at J; junction bases unmatched: 11. The CDR3 contains 15 residues.

This chain connects TRBV2 to TRBJ2-1; maybe TRBD2 (5 bases). The germline V gene has CDR1 SNHLY and CDR2 FYNNEI. V lost 2 bases and J lost 6, with 11 bases in between. The CDR3 totals 14 residues. CDR3 nucleotides: TGTGCCAGCAGTGAAAGGGAGCACCGCAATGAGCAGTTCTTC. Translating gives CASSEREHRNEQFF.